A single sample is the source of the 28 T cell receptor beta chains below, sequenced in a study of shared clonotypes between healthy human individuals. The assay was immunoSEQ multiplex PCR, and TCRdb's table has in-frame clones only and misses some. This repertoire shows over 700,000 clones, roughly 72% found once; its top ten account for about 1.8%. What was sequenced was memory CD4+ T cells sorted from blood. The subset is: CD45RA-negative fraction. These TCRs come from a woman in her thirties in good health.

The V and J genes are TRBV30 and TRBJ2-3; D is uncertain. Between the trimmed V and J ends, which lost 0 bases and 4 bases, there was a span of 8 bases. CDR3 size: 13 residues. Germline-derived CDR1 and CDR2 are GTSNPN and SVGIG (reference sequence). CDR3 nucleotides: TGTGCCTGGAGTGTACTCCCCGCAGATACGCAGTATTTT. Protein sequence: CAWSVLPADTQYF. Together with reference TRBV30 and TRBJ2-3, the CDR3 gives the full variable domain: SQTIHQWPATLVQPVGSPLSLECTVEGTSNPNLYWYRQAAGRGLQLLFYSVGIGQISSEVPQNLSASRPQDRQFILSSKKLLLSDSGFYLCAWSVLPADTQYFGPGTRLTVL.

This clone has at least ten counts. The chain links TRBV6-5 to TRBJ2-3; unclear D gene. This CDR3 spans 15 amino acids. CDR1 MNHEY and CDR2 SVGAGI come from the germline V gene. The V gene lost 2 bases and the J gene lost 1 base, with 10 bases spanning the gap. CDR3 DNA: TGTGCCAGCAGTTACGCCTCGGTACGCACAGATACGCAGTATTTT. It specifies CASSYASVRTDTQYF.

The genes are TRBV11-3 and TRBJ1-1; D is ambiguous. V was cut by 5 bases and J by 1 base, with 11 bases left in between. The CDR3 length is 14 residues. Per germline, CDR1 SGHNT and CDR2 YENEEA. The CDR3 spells CASSTSDGNTEAFF. The CDR3 nucleotides read TGTGCCAGCAGCACGTCGGACGGGAACACTGAAGCTTTCTTT. Supplemented by reference TRBV11-3 and TRBJ1-1, the full variable domain reads EAGVVQSPRYKIIEKKQPVAFWCNPISGHNTLYWYLQNLGQGPELLIRYENEEAVDDSQLPKDRFSAERLKGVDSTLKIQPAELGDSAVYLCASSTSDGNTEAFFGQGTRLTVV.

This chain links TRBV28 with TRBJ1-2; D may be TRBD1 (5 bases). V shed 5 bases and J shed 4 bases, with 14 bases lying between them. This CDR3 has 14 residues. Germline CDR1 MDHEN, CDR2 SYDVKM. CDR3 DNA sequence: TGTGCCAGCAGTACAGGAGCCTCGTTCTATGGCTACACCTTC. Translating it yields CASSTGASFYGYTF.

This clone has just a few counts. The chain carries TRBV2 and TRBJ2-5; TRBD2 matches at 7 bases. This CDR3 has 12 residues. V shed 5 bases and J 4 bases; nucleotides not matched to a gene: 1. Germline lookup yields CDR1 SNHLY and CDR2 FYNNEI. The CDR3: CASSLAGETQYF. CDR3 in DNA: TGTGCCAGCAGTTTAGCGGGAGAGACCCAGTACTTC.

Worth noting for this clone: Relative to the germline gene, one junction end is altered; a read error may explain this. The V and J genes are TRBV6-6 and TRBJ2-3, with 7 bases matching TRBD1. Germline CDR1 and CDR2: MNHNY and SVGAGI (reference sequence). The CDR3 extends over 14 amino acids. The DNA of the CDR3 is TGTGCCATCAGTGACAGGGACGGCACAGATACGCAGTATTTT. Translated: CAISDRDGTDTQYF.

V is TRBV7-2 and J is TRBJ2-2, with 10 bases fitting TRBD2. Germline assignment: CDR1 SGHTA and CDR2 FQGNSA. The CDR3 sequence is 18 residues long. The J segment lost 3 bases and the V segment lost 2 bases, leaving 9 bases of the junction unmatched. CDR3 DNA sequence: TGTGCCAGCAGCTTAAAACCAGCGGGAGGGCAGGACACCGGGGAGCTGTTTTTT. Translated, it gives CASSLKPAGGQDTGELFF. Full variable domain (rest looked up from reference TRBV7-2 and TRBJ2-2): GAGVSQSPSNKVTEKGKDVELRCDPISGHTALYWYRQSLGQGLEFLIYFQGNSAPDKSGLPSDRFSAERTGGSVSTLTIQRTQQEDSAVYLCASSLKPAGGQDTGELFFGEGSRLTVL.

The J gene is TRBJ2-7, the V gene TRBV18, with no clear D. In germline, CDR1 is KGHSH, CDR2 LQKENI. The CDR3 covers 13 residues. Deletions cut 4 bases from V and 5 bases from J, with 12 bases between. The CDR3 sequence: CASSLKFGNEQYF. The DNA of the CDR3 is TGTGCCAGCTCACTGAAGTTCGGAAACGAGCAGTACTTC.

The chain links TRBV18 to TRBJ2-3, with 8 bases aligning to TRBD2. The CDR3 is 17 residues long. CDR1 is KGHSH, CDR2 LQKENI, per germline. V was clipped by 2 bases and J by 2 bases; unmatched bases: 9. The CDR3 loop reads CASSPRTSTANTDTQYF. The CDR3 nucleotides are TGTGCCAGCTCACCAAGGACTAGCACGGCCAACACAGATACGCAGTATTTT.

Remarks on this clone: The same CDR3 also results from other DNA sequences found in this sample. This chain's CDR3 is CASSLSQDYEQYF. The CDR3 DNA follows: TGTGCCAGCAGTTTGTCCCAGGACTACGAGCAGTACTTC. The V call is TRBV28, the J call TRBJ2-7; unclear D gene. V lost 3 bases and J 3 bases, leaving 9 bases between the germline ends. Germline CDR1 and CDR2: MDHEN and SYDVKM. The CDR3 totals 13 residues.

The rearrangement links TRBV19 to TRBJ2-3; D is perhaps TRBD1 or TRBD2 (5 bases each). V lost 2 bases to trimming and J lost 2 bases, with 11 bases between them. The CDR3 sequence is 15 residues long. The germline gives CDR1 LNHDA, CDR2 SQIVND (reference sequence). The CDR3 protein is CASSISRDPTDTQYF. The DNA for the CDR3 is TGTGCCAGTAGTATATCGAGGGACCCCACAGATACGCAGTATTTT.

The chain employs TRBV6-1 and TRBJ2-7; 7 bases line up with TRBD2. The CDR3 is 14 residues long. Germline V lookup: CDR1 MNHNS, CDR2 SASEGT. J was trimmed by 7 bases and V by 3 bases; bases with no gene match: 9. The DNA for the CDR3 is TGTGCCAGCAGTGAGACTAGCAATGTACGGGAGCAGTACTTC. The encoded protein is CASSETSNVREQYF.

This clone was counted a few times. This chain's CDR3 is CASSPSTGGPTRNEKLFF. CDR3 nucleotides: TGTGCCAGCTCACCGTCGACAGGTGGGCCTACCAGAAATGAAAAACTGTTTTTT. The rearrangement joins TRBV18 to TRBJ1-4, with D perhaps TRBD1 (6 bases). The CDR3 contains 18 residues. Germline V lookup: CDR1 KGHSH, CDR2 LQKENI. V gave up 3 bases and J gave up 5 bases, with 22 bases separating them.

The rearrangement links TRBV5-5 to TRBJ2-3; 8 nucleotides match TRBD2. The CDR3 is made up of 16 amino acids. V gave up 0 bases and J gave up 2 bases; unmatched junction bases: 5. Germline CDR1 and CDR2: SGHKS and YYEKEE (reference sequence). CDR3 sequence (DNA): TGTGCCAGCAGCTTGGCGCTAGCGGGCATCACAGATACGCAGTATTTT. Encoded protein: CASSLALAGITDTQYF.

This rearrangement joins TRBV28 to TRBJ2-3, with TRBD1 matching over 9 bases. The CDR3 has 16 residues. The V gene's germline CDR1 is MDHEN and CDR2 SYDVKM. The J segment lost 0 bases and the V segment lost 6 bases, leaving 7 bases of the junction unmatched. CDR3 region: CASSLLGTGSTDTQYF. In DNA form, the CDR3 reads TGTGCCAGCAGCCTATTGGGGACAGGGAGCACAGATACGCAGTATTTT.

V gene TRBV28 combines with J gene TRBJ2-4, with 9 bases lining up with TRBD1. Unmatched junction bases numbered 9, after V lost 6 bases and J lost 6 bases. CDR3 size: 15 residues. The germline V gene encodes CDR1 MDHEN and CDR2 SYDVKM. CDR3 coding DNA: TGTGCCAGCAGGACCCACCCGGGACAGGGAAACATTCAGTACTTC. This encodes CASRTHPGQGNIQYF.

This rearrangement joins TRBV30 to TRBJ2-7; D not resolved. CDR1 GTSNPN and CDR2 SVGIG come from the germline V gene (reference sequence). Between the trimmed V and J ends, which lost 2 bases and 7 bases, there was a span of 18 bases. This CDR3 comprises 14 residues. In nucleotides, the CDR3 is TGTGCCTGGAGTCCCAGCGCTGCGGTGGGAGAGCAGTACTTC. This translates into CAWSPSAAVGEQYF.

Of note for this clone: This specimen includes other DNA sequences encoding the same CDR3. The chain employs TRBV2 and TRBJ1-1; D remains ambiguous. Germline CDR1 is SNHLY and CDR2 is FYNNEI. This CDR3 has 13 amino acids. With 6 bases removed from V and 3 bases from J, the gap between germline ends came to 11 bases. This CDR3 is CASSRDGYTEAFF. The CDR3 DNA is TGTGCCAGCAGCCGCGACGGATACACTGAAGCTTTCTTT.

Only one count was recorded for this clone. The V call is TRBV5-6, the J call TRBJ1-2; D ambiguous. Trimming took 1 base from V and 6 from J, leaving 7 bases between them. Germline loops: CDR1 SGHDT, CDR2 YYEEEE. The CDR3 runs to 12 residues. The CDR3 DNA follows: TGTGCCAGCAGCTTGTCAGGAGATGGCTACACCTTC. This gives the protein CASSLSGDGYTF.

As regards this clone: Other DNA sequences in the same sample also yield this CDR3. The chain is built from TRBV5-8 and TRBJ1-5; 7 bases align to TRBD1. The V gene's germline CDR1 is SGHTS and CDR2 YDEGEE. There are 15 residues in the CDR3. The V gene end was trimmed by 4 bases and the J gene end by 4 bases; junction bases not matched to a gene: 8. The CDR3 DNA follows: TGTGCCAGCAGCCTACGACAGGGTAGTAATCAGCCCCAGCATTTT. It specifies CASSLRQGSNQPQHF.

The V gene is TRBV9, the J gene TRBJ2-1; perhaps D is TRBD1 or TRBD2 (5 bases each). Germline V gene sequence: CDR1 SGDLS, CDR2 YYNGEE. The CDR3 loop spans 13 amino acids. V lost 3 bases and J 11 bases, leaving 15 bases between the germline ends. The CDR3 region is CASSEAFGTQQFF. CDR3 DNA: TGTGCCAGCAGCGAGGCCTTCGGGACCCAGCAGTTCTTC.

The J gene is TRBJ2-7, the V gene TRBV11-2; the D is unclear. Trimming stripped 0 bases from V and 2 bases from J, with 8 bases between. From germline, CDR1 is SGHAT and CDR2 FQNNGV. The CDR3 covers 14 residues. CDR3 region: CASSLDGHTYEQYF. The CDR3 nucleotides read TGTGCCAGCAGCTTAGATGGTCATACCTACGAGCAGTACTTC.

In its sample, this clone was seen a few times. The V call is TRBV9, the J call TRBJ2-5, with D perhaps TRBD2 (6 bases). Germline V gives CDR1 SGDLS, CDR2 YYNGEE. The CDR3 covers 14 residues. The germline V and J ends were trimmed by 0 bases and 5 bases, with 11 bases remaining between them. CDR3 nucleotide sequence: TGTGCCAGCAGCGTAGGGGGGGACTCCGAGACCCAGTACTTC. Translated: CASSVGGDSETQYF.

V and J are TRBV25-1 and TRBJ1-1, with 10 bases fitting TRBD1. With 8 bases clipped from V and 3 bases from J, the junction kept 9 bases outside the gene matches. CDR1 MGHDK and CDR2 SYGVNS come from the germline V gene. This CDR3 has 15 amino acids. The CDR3 DNA is TGTGCCAGCCGGGCCGGGACAGGGGTAGACACTGAAGCTTTCTTT. Its protein product is CASRAGTGVDTEAFF.

To note about this clone: This specimen includes other DNA sequences encoding the same CDR3. This CDR3 is CASSLDSGANVLTF. CDR3 DNA: TGCGCCAGCAGCTTGGATTCTGGGGCCAACGTCCTGACTTTC. V and J are TRBV5-1 and TRBJ2-6; the D is unclear. Germline V gene sequence: CDR1 SGHRS, CDR2 YFSETQ. V lost 0 bases and J 1 base, leaving 2 bases between the germline ends. The CDR3 has 14 residues.

V usage is TRBV6-6 and J usage is TRBJ2-5; either TRBD1 or TRBD2 may fit D (6 bases each). The V end was cut by 2 bases, the J end by 7 bases, with 17 bases between. Germline CDR1 MNHNY, CDR2 SVGAGI (reference sequence). The CDR3 consists of 15 residues. The CDR3 region has the DNA TGTGCCAGCAGTTACCTGTACCAGGAGGGGGGGACCCAGTACTTC. Translating it yields CASSYLYQEGGTQYF.

This sequence joins TRBV19 and TRBJ2-4; 8 bases match TRBD1. CDR1 is LNHDA, CDR2 SQIVND, per germline (reference sequence). With V trimmed by 6 bases and J by 15 bases, 13 bases remained unmatched. This CDR3 has 13 residues. The CDR3 DNA reads as TGTGCCAGTAGCGATTTAACCGGGACAGGCCTGTACTTC. It yields the protein CASSDLTGTGLYF.

Only a few counts were recorded for this clone. The chain couples TRBV7-8 to TRBJ1-5; no reliable D call. V was clipped by 1 base and J by 1 base, with 14 bases between them. The CDR3 spans 17 residues. Germline CDR1 and CDR2: SGHVS and FQNEAQ. In nucleotides, the CDR3 is TGTGCCAGCAGCTTAGTATGGGCCCCCGGGAGCAATCAGCCCCAGCATTTT. Its protein product is CASSLVWAPGSNQPQHF.